Sequencing of this T cell receptor (beta chain) was carried out in a study of cytomegalovirus exposure and HLA in healthy donors. About the study: From donors who were HLA-typed, an early data release held around 80 million unique TCRs.

Primers: 60 Vbeta forward and 13 Jbeta reverse. Assay used: immunoSEQ multiplex PCR; TCRdb lists only in-frame clones, some missing. The sample includes under 150,000 clones, more than 75% seen only once; the top ten take 1.1%. The sample consisted of PBMCs. The receptor comes from a male donor in good health and CMV-seronegative.

The DNA of the CDR3 is TGCGCCAGCAGCTCCGGGACTAGCGGAGTTCAAGAGACCCAGTACTTC. It is translated as CASSSGTSGVQETQYF. This rearrangement joins TRBV5-1 to TRBJ2-5; the match to TRBD2 covers 11 bases. With 3 bases clipped from V and 2 bases from J, the junction kept 6 bases outside the gene matches. CDR3 size: 16 residues. Germline V gene sequence: CDR1 SGHRS, CDR2 YFSETQ.